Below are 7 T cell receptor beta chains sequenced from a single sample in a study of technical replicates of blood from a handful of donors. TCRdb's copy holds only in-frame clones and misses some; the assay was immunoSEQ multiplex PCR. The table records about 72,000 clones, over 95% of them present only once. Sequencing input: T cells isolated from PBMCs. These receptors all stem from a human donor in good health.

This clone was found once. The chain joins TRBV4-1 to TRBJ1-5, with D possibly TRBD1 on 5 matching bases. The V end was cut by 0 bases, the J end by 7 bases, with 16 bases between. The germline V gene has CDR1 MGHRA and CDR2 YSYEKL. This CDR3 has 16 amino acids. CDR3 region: CASSQDRFREGQPQHF. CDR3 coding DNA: TGCGCCAGCAGCCAAGATAGGTTCAGGGAAGGCCAGCCCCAGCATTTT.

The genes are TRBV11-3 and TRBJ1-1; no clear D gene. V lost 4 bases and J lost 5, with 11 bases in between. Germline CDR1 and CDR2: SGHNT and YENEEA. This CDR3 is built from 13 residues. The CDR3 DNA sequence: TGTGCCAGCAGCTCCCCGGGGAGGACTGAAGCTTTCTTT. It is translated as CASSSPGRTEAFF.

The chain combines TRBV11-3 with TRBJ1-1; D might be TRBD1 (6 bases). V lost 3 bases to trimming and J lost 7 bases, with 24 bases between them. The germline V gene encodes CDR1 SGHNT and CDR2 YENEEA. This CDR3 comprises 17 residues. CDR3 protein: CASSLWDMGMMSDEAFF. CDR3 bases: TGTGCCAGCAGCTTGTGGGACATGGGTATGATGTCGGATGAAGCTTTCTTT.

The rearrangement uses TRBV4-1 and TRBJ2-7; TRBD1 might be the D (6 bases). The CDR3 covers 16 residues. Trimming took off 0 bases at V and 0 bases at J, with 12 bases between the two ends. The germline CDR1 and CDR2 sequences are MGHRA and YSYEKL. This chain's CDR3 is CASSQDWQGRSYEQYF. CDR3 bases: TGCGCCAGCAGCCAAGATTGGCAGGGGCGCTCCTACGAGCAGTACTTC.

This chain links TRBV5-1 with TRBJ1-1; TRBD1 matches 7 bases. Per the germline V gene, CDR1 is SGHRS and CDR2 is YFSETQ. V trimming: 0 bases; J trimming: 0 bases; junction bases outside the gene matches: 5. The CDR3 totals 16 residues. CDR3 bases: TGCGCCAGCAGCTTGGACAGGGGTGGGATGAACACTGAAGCTTTCTTT. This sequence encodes CASSLDRGGMNTEAFF.

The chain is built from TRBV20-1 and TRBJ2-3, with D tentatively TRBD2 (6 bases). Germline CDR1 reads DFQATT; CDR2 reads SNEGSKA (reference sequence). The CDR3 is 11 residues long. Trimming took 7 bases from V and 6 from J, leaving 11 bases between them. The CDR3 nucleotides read TGCAGTGGATTTAGCGGTGATACGCAGTATTTT. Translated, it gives CSGFSGDTQYF.

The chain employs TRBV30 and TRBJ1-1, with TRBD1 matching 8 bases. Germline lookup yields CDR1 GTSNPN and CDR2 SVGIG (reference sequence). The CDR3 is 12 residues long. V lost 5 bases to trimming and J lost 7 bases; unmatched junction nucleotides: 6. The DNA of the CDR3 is TGTGCCTGGCAGACAGGGGAGAATGAAGCTTTCTTT. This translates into CAWQTGENEAFF.